Shown below are 23 T cell receptor beta chains from a single sample sequenced in a study of brain T cells in children with intractable seizures. Libraries were prepared by immunoSEQ multiplex PCR; TCRdb keeps only in-frame clonotypes and omits some of them. The sample shows 110,000 or so clones, approximately 94% of them seen only once. Sequencing used peripheral blood, obtained at surgery. The receptors here all came from a boy younger than two with hemimegalencephaly and intractable seizures.

The rearrangement uses TRBV28 and TRBJ2-3; D is unclear. Germline V CDR1 and CDR2: MDHEN, SYDVKM. The CDR3 covers 15 residues. Trimming removed 5 bases at V and 2 bases at J, with 14 bases between. The CDR3, as DNA: TGTGCCAGCAGTCCGATGCGGACCCTCACAGATACGCAGTATTTT. Protein sequence: CASSPMRTLTDTQYF.

This clone was counted a few times. The chain carries TRBV10-3 and TRBJ1-2; the D is unclear. CDR1 and CDR2 from the germline V gene are ENHRY and SYGVKD. The ends were cut back, 0 bases at V and 6 bases at J, with 11 bases in the middle. The CDR3 loop spans 14 amino acids. CDR3 loop: CAISESIRADGYTF. The CDR3, as DNA: TGTGCCATCAGTGAGTCGATACGGGCAGATGGCTACACCTTC.

This clone is a singleton in its sample. The rearrangement uses TRBV2 and TRBJ1-2; D unresolved. This CDR3 spans 12 amino acids. Trimming cost V 8 bases and J 4 bases, with 11 bases left between them. Germline V gene lookup returns CDR1 SNHLY and CDR2 FYNNEI. CDR3 region: CASAPPGYGYTF. The CDR3 nucleotides are TGTGCCAGCGCCCCACCGGGCTATGGCTACACCTTC.

The chain carries TRBV7-9 and TRBJ2-5; a weak D match, TRBD2 (5 bases). The CDR3 has 14 residues. V lost 5 bases and J lost 2, with 12 bases in between. Germline V gives CDR1 SEHNR, CDR2 FQNEAQ (reference sequence). The CDR3 spells CASSPPGNQETQYF. The CDR3 region has the DNA TGTGCCAGCAGCCCCCCCGGGAATCAAGAGACCCAGTACTTC.

In its sample, this clone was seen a few times. J is TRBJ1-2 and V is TRBV29-1, with a weak D call TRBD1 (6 bases). Germline V gene sequence: CDR1 SQVTM, CDR2 ANQGSEA. Deletions cut 4 bases from V and 5 bases from J, with 20 bases between. The CDR3 is 15 amino acids. The CDR3: CSVGRDTTAPYGYTF. CDR3 sequence (DNA): TGCAGCGTTGGCAGGGACACCACAGCCCCTTATGGCTACACCTTC.

The chain recombines TRBV19 with TRBJ1-1, with D maybe TRBD1 (6 bases). The CDR3 is 12 amino acids. CDR1 LNHDA and CDR2 SQIVND come from the germline V gene (reference sequence). V lost 3 bases to trimming and J lost 11 bases, with 13 bases between them. This CDR3 is CASSMGAAGAFF. The CDR3 DNA sequence: TGTGCCAGTAGTATGGGGGCGGCTGGGGCTTTCTTT.

The CDR3: CASTGDRGSQPQHF. DNA of the CDR3: TGTGCCAGCACCGGGGACAGGGGAAGTCAGCCCCAGCATTTT. V and J are TRBV2 and TRBJ1-5; TRBD1 matches at 10 bases. The CDR3 runs 14 residues. Germline loops: CDR1 SNHLY, CDR2 FYNNEI. Trimming took 7 bases from V and 6 from J; bases not matched to a gene: 6.

The chain has TRBV6-1 and TRBJ1-1, with 8 positions matching TRBD1. Germline-derived CDR1 and CDR2 are MNHNS and SASEGT. The CDR3 runs 13 residues. The V segment lost 3 bases and the J segment 9 bases; nucleotides outside the gene matches: 6. The CDR3 sequence: CASSESRTGKAFF. CDR3 bases: TGTGCCAGCAGTGAGAGCCGGACAGGGAAAGCTTTCTTT.

The chain combines TRBV27 with TRBJ2-7; 7 nucleotides align to TRBD1. CDR1 is MNHEY, CDR2 SMNVEV, per germline (reference sequence). The junction had 5 bases not matched to a gene; V was cut back by 8 bases and J by 1 base. The CDR3 is made up of 13 amino acids. CDR3 amino acids: CASRPTGSYEQYF. The CDR3 nucleotides are TGTGCCAGCCGCCCGACAGGGTCCTACGAGCAGTACTTC.

J is TRBJ2-7 and V is TRBV27; D unclear. The CDR3 spans 11 residues. Trimming took 6 bases from V and 1 from J, leaving 4 bases between them. Germline assignment: CDR1 MNHEY and CDR2 SMNVEV (reference sequence). CDR3 amino acids: CASRTSYEQYF. As DNA, the CDR3 is TGTGCCAGCAGAACGTCCTACGAGCAGTACTTC.

The rearrangement joins TRBV9 to TRBJ2-5, with D perhaps matching TRBD2 (6 bases). The V and J ends lost 5 bases and 1 base respectively, with 6 bases between them. The CDR3 consists of 12 residues. The germline V gene has CDR1 SGDLS and CDR2 YYNGEE. The CDR3 coding sequence is TGTGCCAGCAGTAGCGGCCAAGAGACCCAGTACTTC. It translates to CASSSGQETQYF.

The V call is TRBV7-9, the J call TRBJ1-6; D remains ambiguous. CDR3 size: 17 residues. The V gene lost 1 base and the J gene lost 0 bases, with 10 bases spanning the gap. From germline, CDR1 is SEHNR and CDR2 FQNEAQ (reference sequence). CDR3 sequence: CASSLGVGSSYNSPLHF. CDR3 in DNA: TGTGCCAGCAGCTTAGGGGTGGGGAGCTCCTATAATTCACCCCTCCACTTT. Combining the CDR3 with reference TRBV7-9 and TRBJ1-6 gives the whole variable domain DTGVSQNPRHKITKRGQNVTFRCDPISEHNRLYWYRQTLGQGPEFLTYFQNEAQLEKSRLLSDRFSAERPKGSFSTLEIQRTEQGDSAMYLCASSLGVGSSYNSPLHFGNGTRLTVT.

Here the CDR3 reads CSVRVLGDTQYF. In nucleotides, the CDR3 is TGCAGCGTGAGGGTTCTGGGCGATACGCAGTATTTT. The chain employs TRBV29-1 and TRBJ2-3; D may be TRBD2 (5 bases). This CDR3 has 12 amino acids. Deletions cut 6 bases from V and 6 bases from J, with 13 bases between. From germline, CDR1 is SQVTM and CDR2 ANQGSEA.

This chain connects TRBV5-1 to TRBJ1-6, with TRBD1 matching 8 bases. The germline V gene has CDR1 SGHRS and CDR2 YFSETQ. CDR3 length equals 15 residues. V trimming: 0 bases; J trimming: 10 bases; junction bases outside the gene matches: 6. Written as DNA, the CDR3 is TGCGCCAGCAGCTTGGGCCCAGGGGGCGGGTCACCCCTCCACTTT. Protein sequence: CASSLGPGGGSPLHF.

This clone was observed once. The rearrangement links TRBV11-1 to TRBJ2-1, with 8 bases identical to TRBD2. The CDR3 is 14 residues long. Looked up from germline, CDR1 is SGHAT and CDR2 is FQDESV (reference sequence). The ends lost 5 bases at V and 6 bases at J; junction bases unmatched: 6. As DNA, the CDR3 is TGTGCCAGCAGCCGGACTAGCAGTGGCAATGAGCAGTTCTTC. Its translation: CASSRTSSGNEQFF.

The chain uses TRBV27 and TRBJ1-1, with D hard to call. Germline-derived CDR1 and CDR2 are MNHEY and SMNVEV (reference sequence). Trimming stripped 2 bases from V and 4 bases from J, with 14 bases between. This CDR3 region has 15 residues. CDR3 in amino acids: CASSLGTPGFTEAFF. CDR3 in DNA: TGTGCCAGCAGTTTAGGAACACCCGGGTTCACTGAAGCTTTCTTT.

The chain couples TRBV10-3 to TRBJ2-5; the D gene is possibly TRBD2 (6 bases). Germline CDR1 reads ENHRY; CDR2 reads SYGVKD. Trimming cost V 8 bases and J 5 bases, with 15 bases left between them. CDR3 length: 13 residues. CDR3 bases: TGTGCCATCTTTGGGGGTGCGGGGGAGACCCAGTACTTC. Residues: CAIFGGAGETQYF.

The chain combines TRBV2 with TRBJ2-3, with D perhaps TRBD1 or TRBD2 (5 bases each). V was pared by 3 bases and J by 0 bases, with 10 bases between. This CDR3 spans 15 amino acids. Germline CDR1 SNHLY, CDR2 FYNNEI. CDR3 nucleotides: TGTGCCAGCAGTGAGGTCGGGACGAGCACAGATACGCAGTATTTT. It codes for CASSEVGTSTDTQYF.

The V and J genes are TRBV24-1 and TRBJ2-7; tentatively, D is TRBD1 (6 bases). Germline CDR1 KGHDR, CDR2 SFDVKD. CDR3 size: 13 residues. Trimming left V 8 bases short and J 3 bases short, with 13 bases between. The CDR3 DNA reads as TGTGCCACCACTAGGACAGCGTACTACGAGCAGTACTTC. Its protein product is CATTRTAYYEQYF.

This clone has only a few counts. The J gene is TRBJ1-2, the V gene TRBV25-1; no firm D call. The CDR3 contains 15 residues. CDR1 is MGHDK, CDR2 SYGVNS, per germline. The V end was cut by 1 base, the J end by 2 bases, with 11 bases between. The CDR3 DNA reads TGTGCCAGCAGTGAATCGGGAACACGGAACTATGGCTACACCTTC. Translated: CASSESGTRNYGYTF.

J is TRBJ1-5 and V is TRBV7-8; D ambiguous. Germline CDR1 SGHVS, CDR2 FQNEAQ. V was pared by 0 bases and J by 6 bases, with 3 bases between. The CDR3 covers 12 residues. The CDR3 coding sequence is TGTGCCAGCAGCTTAGCTGGTCAGCCCCAGCATTTT. This gives the protein CASSLAGQPQHF. Based on the CDR3 plus reference TRBV7-8 and TRBJ1-5, the full variable domain is GAGVSQSPRYKVAKRGQDVALRCDPISGHVSLFWYQQALGQGPEFLTYFQNEAQLDKSGLPSDRFFAERPEGSVSTLKIQRTQQEDSAVYLCASSLAGQPQHFGDGTRLSIL.

The rearrangement joins TRBV2 to TRBJ1-5; TRBD1 matches at 7 bases. Germline values: CDR1 SNHLY, CDR2 FYNNEI. V trimming: 8 bases; J trimming: 3 bases; junction bases outside the gene matches: 4. CDR3 size: 13 residues. Written as DNA, the CDR3 is TGTGCCAGCGGGGGACAGCCCAATCAGCCCCAGCATTTT. The encoded protein is CASGGQPNQPQHF.

The rearrangement uses TRBV19 and TRBJ1-2, with TRBD1 as a possible D gene (5 bases). Germline loops: CDR1 LNHDA, CDR2 SQIVND (reference sequence). V was clipped by 7 bases and J by 2 bases, with 35 bases between them. CDR3 length: 21 residues. The CDR3 DNA is TGTGCCAGTACCCTTCTATTTCTTGGGCCGGGGCGGGGACTATACAACTATGGCTACACCTTC. Amino acids: CASTLLFLGPGRGLYNYGYTF.